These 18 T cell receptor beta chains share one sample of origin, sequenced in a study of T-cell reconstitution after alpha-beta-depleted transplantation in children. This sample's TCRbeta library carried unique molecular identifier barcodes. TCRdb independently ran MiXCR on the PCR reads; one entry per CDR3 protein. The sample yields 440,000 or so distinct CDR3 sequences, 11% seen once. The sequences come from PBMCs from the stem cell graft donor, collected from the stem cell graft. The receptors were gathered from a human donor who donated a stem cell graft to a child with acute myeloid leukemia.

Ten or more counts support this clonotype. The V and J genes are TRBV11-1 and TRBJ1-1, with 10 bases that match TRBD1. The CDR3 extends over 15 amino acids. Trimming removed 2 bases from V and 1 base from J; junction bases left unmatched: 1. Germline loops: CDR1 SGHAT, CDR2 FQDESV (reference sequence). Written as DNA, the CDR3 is TGTGCCAGCAGCTTACGGGACAGGGGGAACACTGAAGCTTTCTTT. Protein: CASSLRDRGNTEAFF. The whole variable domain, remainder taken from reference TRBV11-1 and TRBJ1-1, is EAEVAQSPRYKITEKSQAVAFWCDPISGHATLYWYRQILGQGPELLVQFQDESVVDDSQLPKDRFSAERLKGVDSTLKIQPAELGDSAMYLCASSLRDRGNTEAFFGQGTRLTVV.

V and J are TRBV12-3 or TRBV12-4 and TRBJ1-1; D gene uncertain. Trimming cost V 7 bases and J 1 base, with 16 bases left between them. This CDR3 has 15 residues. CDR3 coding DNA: TGTGCCAGCAACCCCGGGCACATCGGGAACACTGAAGCTTTCTTT. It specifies CASNPGHIGNTEAFF.

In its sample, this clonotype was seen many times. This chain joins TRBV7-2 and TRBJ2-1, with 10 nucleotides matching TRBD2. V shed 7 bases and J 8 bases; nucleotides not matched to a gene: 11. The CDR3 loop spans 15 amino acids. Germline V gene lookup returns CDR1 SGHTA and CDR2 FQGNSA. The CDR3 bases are TGTGCCAGCAATCCCGAGCGGGGGGGTTACGATGAGCAGTTCTTC. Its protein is CASNPERGGYDEQFF.

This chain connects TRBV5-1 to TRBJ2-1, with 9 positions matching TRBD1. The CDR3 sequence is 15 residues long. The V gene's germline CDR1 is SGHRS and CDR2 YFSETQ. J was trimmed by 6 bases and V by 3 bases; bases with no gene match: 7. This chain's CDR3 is CASSYLQGQGNEQFF. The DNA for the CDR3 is TGCGCCAGCAGCTACCTACAGGGACAGGGCAATGAGCAGTTCTTC.

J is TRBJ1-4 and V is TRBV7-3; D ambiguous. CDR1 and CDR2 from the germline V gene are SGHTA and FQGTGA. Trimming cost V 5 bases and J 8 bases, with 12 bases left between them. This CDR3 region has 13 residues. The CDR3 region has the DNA TGTGCCAGCAGCCCCAGACTTGGCGAAAAACTGTTTTTT. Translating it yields CASSPRLGEKLFF. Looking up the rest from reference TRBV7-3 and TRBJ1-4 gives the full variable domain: GAGVSQTPSNKVTEKGKYVELRCDPISGHTALYWYRQSLGQGPEFLIYFQGTGAADDSGLPNDRFFAVRPEGSVSTLKIQRTERGDSAVYLCASSPRLGEKLFFGSGTQLSVL.

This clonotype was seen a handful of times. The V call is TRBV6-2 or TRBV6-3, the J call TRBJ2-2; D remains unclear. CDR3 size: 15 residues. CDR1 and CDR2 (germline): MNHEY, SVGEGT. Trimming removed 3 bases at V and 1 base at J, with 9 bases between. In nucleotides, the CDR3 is TGTGCCAGCAGTTATCGCCTGAGGAACACCGGGGAGCTGTTTTTT. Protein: CASSYRLRNTGELFF.

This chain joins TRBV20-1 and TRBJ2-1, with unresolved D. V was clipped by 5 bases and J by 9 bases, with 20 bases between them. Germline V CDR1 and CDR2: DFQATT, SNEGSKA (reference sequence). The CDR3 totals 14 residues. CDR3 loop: CSAPGALGVPEQFF. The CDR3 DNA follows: TGCAGTGCTCCCGGCGCCCTAGGTGTTCCTGAGCAGTTCTTC.

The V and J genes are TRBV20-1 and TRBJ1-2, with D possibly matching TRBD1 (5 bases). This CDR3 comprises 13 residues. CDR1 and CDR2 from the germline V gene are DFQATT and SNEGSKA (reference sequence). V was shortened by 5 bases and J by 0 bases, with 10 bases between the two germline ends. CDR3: CSAAPGPNYGYTF. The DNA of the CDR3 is TGCAGTGCTGCTCCGGGGCCTAACTATGGCTACACCTTC.

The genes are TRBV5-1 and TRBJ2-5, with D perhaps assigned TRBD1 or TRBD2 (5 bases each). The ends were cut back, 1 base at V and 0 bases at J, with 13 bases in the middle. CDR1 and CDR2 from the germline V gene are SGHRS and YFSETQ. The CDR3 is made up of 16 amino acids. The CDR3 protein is CASSLNGARNQETQYF. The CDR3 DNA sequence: TGCGCCAGCAGCTTGAACGGGGCGAGGAACCAAGAGACCCAGTACTTC.

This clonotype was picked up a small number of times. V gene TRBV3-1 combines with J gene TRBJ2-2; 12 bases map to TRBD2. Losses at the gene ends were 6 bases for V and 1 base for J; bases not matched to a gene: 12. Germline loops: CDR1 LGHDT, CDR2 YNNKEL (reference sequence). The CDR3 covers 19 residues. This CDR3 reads CASSLQTSGRSRNTGELFF. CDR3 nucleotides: TGTGCCAGCAGTCTCCAGACTAGCGGGAGAAGTCGGAACACCGGGGAGCTGTTTTTT. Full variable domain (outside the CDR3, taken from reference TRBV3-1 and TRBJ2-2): DTAVSQTPKYLVTQMGNDKSIKCEQNLGHDTMYWYKQDSKKFLKIMFSYNNKELIINETVPNRFSPKSPDKAHLNLHINSLELGDSAVYFCASSLQTSGRSRNTGELFFGEGSRLTVL.

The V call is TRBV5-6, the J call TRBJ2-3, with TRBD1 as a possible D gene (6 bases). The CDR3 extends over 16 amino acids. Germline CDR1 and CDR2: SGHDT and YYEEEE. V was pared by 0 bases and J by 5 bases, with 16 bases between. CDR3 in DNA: TGTGCCAGCAGCTTGGTTGGGTCAGGGGTAGGAGATACGCAGTATTTT. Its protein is CASSLVGSGVGDTQYF.

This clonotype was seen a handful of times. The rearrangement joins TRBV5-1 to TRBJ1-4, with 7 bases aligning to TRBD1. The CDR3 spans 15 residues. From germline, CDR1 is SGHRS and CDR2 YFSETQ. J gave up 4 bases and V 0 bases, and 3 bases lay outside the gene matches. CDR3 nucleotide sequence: TGCGCCAGCAGCTTGGCCGGGACAGATAATGAAAAACTGTTTTTT. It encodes CASSLAGTDNEKLFF.

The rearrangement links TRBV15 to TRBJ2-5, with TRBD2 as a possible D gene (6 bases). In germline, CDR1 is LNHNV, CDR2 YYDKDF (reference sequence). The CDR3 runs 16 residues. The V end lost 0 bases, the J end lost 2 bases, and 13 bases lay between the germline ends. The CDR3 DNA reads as TGTGCCACCAGCAGAGATAAGGGGAGGCGGCAAGAGACCCAGTACTTC. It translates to CATSRDKGRRQETQYF.

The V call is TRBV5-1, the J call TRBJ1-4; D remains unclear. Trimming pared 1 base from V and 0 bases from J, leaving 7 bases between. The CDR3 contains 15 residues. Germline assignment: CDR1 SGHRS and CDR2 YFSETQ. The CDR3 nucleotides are TGCGCCAGCAGCTTGACGTTTGCAACTAATGAAAAACTGTTTTTT. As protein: CASSLTFATNEKLFF.

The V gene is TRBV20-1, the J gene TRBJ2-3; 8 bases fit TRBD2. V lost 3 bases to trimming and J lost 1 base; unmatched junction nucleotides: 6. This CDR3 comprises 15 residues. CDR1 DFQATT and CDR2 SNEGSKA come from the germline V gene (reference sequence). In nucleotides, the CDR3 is TGCAGTGCTAGCCAGACGGGAGGGGGCACAGATACGCAGTATTTT. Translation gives CSASQTGGGTDTQYF.

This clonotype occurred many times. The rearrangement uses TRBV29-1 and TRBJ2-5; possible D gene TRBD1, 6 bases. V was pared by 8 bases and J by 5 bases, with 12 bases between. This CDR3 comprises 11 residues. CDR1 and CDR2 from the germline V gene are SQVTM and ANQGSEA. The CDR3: CSSGEAETQYF. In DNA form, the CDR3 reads TGCAGCTCAGGGGAAGCGGAGACCCAGTACTTC.

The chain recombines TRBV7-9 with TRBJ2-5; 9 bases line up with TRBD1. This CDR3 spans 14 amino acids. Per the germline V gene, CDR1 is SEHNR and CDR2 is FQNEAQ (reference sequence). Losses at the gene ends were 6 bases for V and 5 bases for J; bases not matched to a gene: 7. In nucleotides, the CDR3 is TGTGCCAGCAGTTCATACAGGGGGCCTGAGACCCAGTACTTC. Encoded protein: CASSSYRGPETQYF. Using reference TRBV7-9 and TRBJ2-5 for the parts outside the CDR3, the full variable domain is DTGVSQNPRHKITKRGQNVTFRCDPISEHNRLYWYRQTLGQGPEFLTYFQNEAQLEKSRLLSDRFSAERPKGSFSTLEIQRTEQGDSAMYLCASSSYRGPETQYFGPGTRLLVL.

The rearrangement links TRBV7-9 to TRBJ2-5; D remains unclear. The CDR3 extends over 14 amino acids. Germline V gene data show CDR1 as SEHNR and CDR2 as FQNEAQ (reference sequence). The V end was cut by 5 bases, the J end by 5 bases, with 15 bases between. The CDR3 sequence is CASSILIGKETQYF. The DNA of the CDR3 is TGTGCCAGCAGCATACTCATCGGAAAGGAGACCCAGTACTTC.